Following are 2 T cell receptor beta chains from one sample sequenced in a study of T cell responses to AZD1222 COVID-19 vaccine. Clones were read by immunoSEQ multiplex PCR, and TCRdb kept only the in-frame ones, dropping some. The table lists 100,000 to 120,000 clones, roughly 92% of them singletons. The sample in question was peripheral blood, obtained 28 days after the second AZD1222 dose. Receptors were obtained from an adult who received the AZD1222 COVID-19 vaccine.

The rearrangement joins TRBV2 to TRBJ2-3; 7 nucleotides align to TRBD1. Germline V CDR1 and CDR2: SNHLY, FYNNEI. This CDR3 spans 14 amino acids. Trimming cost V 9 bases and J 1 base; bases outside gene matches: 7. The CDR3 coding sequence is TGTGCCAGTTCACGACAGGGAGGCACAGATACGCAGTATTTT. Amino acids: CASSRQGGTDTQYF.

The CDR3 sequence: CASSLKAGVSNQPQHF. CDR3 sequence (DNA): TGTGCCAGCAGTTTGAAGGCAGGGGTGAGCAATCAGCCCCAGCATTTT. The chain is built from TRBV27 and TRBJ1-5, with D perhaps TRBD1 (6 bases). Germline CDR1 is MNHEY and CDR2 is SMNVEV (reference sequence). Trimming removed 3 bases from V and 1 base from J, with 13 bases in between. The CDR3 length is 16 residues.